This T cell receptor beta chain was observed in a study of T-cell reconstitution after alpha-beta-depleted transplantation in children. Trimming removed 4 bases at V and 3 bases at J, with 13 bases between. Looked up from germline, CDR1 is DFQATT and CDR2 is SNEGSKA (reference sequence). This CDR3 has 15 residues. The TCRbeta library incorporated unique molecular identifiers. MiXCR was run by TCRdb on the PCR reads, yielding one entry per CDR3 protein. The table records over 550,000 distinct CDR3 sequences, roughly 10% of them present only once. This TCR was sampled from a human donor who donated a stem cell graft to a child with acute myeloid leukemia. The sequenced sample was PBMCs from the stem cell graft donor, obtained from the stem cell graft. This rearrangement joins TRBV20-1 to TRBJ2-6, with a possible D match to TRBD2 (5 bases). For the CDR3, the DNA is TGCAGTGCTATGCCCCGCGGGCTTGGGGCCAACGTCCTGACTTTC. This translates into CSAMPRGLGANVLTF.